This TCR beta chain was obtained from a study of PD-1 blockade in classical Hodgkin lymphoma. In the study overall: A 3 mg/kg intravenous dose of nivolumab was received by patients every 2 weeks.

Time point specified: cycle 4 day 1 (C4D1), after less than 7 weeks of nivolumab. Relapses following autologous stem cell transplantation were seen in all patients, with brentuximab vedotin exposure varying. Method: immunoSEQ multiplex PCR; TCRdb's copy keeps in-frame clones and lacks some. The sample has tens of thousands of clones; around four fifths are singletons. The V gene's germline CDR1 is WSHSY and CDR2 SAAADI. V was clipped by 5 bases and J by 3 bases, with 9 bases between them. The CDR3 consists of 13 residues. Remarks on this clone: What it binds is unknown.

Study-wide points: Researchers reported that CD4+ TCR diversity, though not CD8+, rose significantly by C4D1.

The genes are TRBV10-2 and TRBJ2-3, with D hard to call. This clonotype originated in a human donor with classical Hodgkin lymphoma. Specimen: peripheral blood mononuclear cells (PBMCs), collected before the fourth cycle of nivolumab. The DNA for the CDR3 is TGCGCCAGCAGTAACGGGTTAACAGATACGCAGTATTTT. This encodes CASSNGLTDTQYF.